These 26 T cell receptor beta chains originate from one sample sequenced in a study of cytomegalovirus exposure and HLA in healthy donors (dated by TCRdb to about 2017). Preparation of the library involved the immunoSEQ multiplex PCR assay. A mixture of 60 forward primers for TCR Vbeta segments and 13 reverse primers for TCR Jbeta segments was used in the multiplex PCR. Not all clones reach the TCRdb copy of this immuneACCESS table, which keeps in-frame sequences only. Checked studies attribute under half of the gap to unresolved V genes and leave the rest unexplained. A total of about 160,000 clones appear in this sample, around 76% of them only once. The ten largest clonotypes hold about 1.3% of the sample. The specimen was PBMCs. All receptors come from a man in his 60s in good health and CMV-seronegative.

The CDR3 nucleotides read TGTGCCAGCAGCACGCGGAACACAGATACGCAGTATTTT. The encoded protein is CASSTRNTDTQYF. The chain carries TRBV5-6 and TRBJ2-3; D is ambiguous. This CDR3 contains 13 residues. V dropped 4 bases and J dropped 2 bases, with 8 bases sitting between them. Looked up from germline, CDR1 is SGHDT and CDR2 is YYEEEE.

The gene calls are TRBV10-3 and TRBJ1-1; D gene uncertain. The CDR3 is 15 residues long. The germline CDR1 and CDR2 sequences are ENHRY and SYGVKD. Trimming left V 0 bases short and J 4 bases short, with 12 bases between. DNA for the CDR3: TGTGCCATCAGTGAGTCGACCGGGGAGGGCACTGAAGCTTTCTTT. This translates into CAISESTGEGTEAFF.

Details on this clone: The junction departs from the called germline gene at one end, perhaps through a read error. The CDR3 DNA reads as TGTGCCTGCAGTCACATTGGAAACACCATATATTTT. Amino acid sequence: CACSHIGNTIYF. J is TRBJ1-3 and V is TRBV7-9; no definite D call. This CDR3 has 12 residues. CDR1 and CDR2 (germline): SEHNR, FQNEAQ (reference sequence).

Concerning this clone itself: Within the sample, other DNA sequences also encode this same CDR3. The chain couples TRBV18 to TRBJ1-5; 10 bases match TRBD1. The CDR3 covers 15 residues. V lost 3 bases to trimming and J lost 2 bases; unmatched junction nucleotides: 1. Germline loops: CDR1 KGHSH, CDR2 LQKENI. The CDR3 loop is CASSPGTGGNQPQHF. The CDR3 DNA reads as TGTGCCAGCTCACCTGGGACAGGGGGCAATCAGCCCCAGCATTTT. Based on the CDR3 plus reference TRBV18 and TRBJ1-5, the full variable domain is NAGVMQNPRHLVRRRGQEARLRCSPMKGHSHVYWYRQLPEEGLKFMVYLQKENIIDESGMPKERFSAEFPKEGPSILRIQQVVRGDSAAYFCASSPGTGGNQPQHFGDGTRLSIL.

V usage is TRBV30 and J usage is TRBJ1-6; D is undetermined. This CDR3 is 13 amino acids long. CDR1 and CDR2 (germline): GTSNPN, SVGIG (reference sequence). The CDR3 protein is CASSKGVESPLHF. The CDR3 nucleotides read TGTGCAAGCAGCAAGGGAGTAGAATCACCCCTCCACTTT.

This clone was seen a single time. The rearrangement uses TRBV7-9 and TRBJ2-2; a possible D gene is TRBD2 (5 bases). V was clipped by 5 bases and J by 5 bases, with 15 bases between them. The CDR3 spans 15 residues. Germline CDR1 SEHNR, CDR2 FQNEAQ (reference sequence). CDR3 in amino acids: CASSLPAGWTGELFF. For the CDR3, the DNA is TGTGCCAGCAGCCTGCCCGCGGGCTGGACCGGGGAGCTGTTTTTT.

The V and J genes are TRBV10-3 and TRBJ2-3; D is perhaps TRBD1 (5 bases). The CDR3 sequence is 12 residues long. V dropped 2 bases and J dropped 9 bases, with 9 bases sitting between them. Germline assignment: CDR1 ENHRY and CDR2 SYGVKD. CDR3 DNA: TGTGCCATCAGTGAGCAACAGGAGACGCAGTATTTT. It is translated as CAISEQQETQYF.

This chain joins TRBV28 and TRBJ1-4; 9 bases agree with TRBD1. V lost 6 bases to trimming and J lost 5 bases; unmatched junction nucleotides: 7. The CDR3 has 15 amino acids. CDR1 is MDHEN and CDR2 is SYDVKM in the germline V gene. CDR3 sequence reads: CASSTYGQGNEKLFF. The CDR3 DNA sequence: TGTGCCAGCAGCACGTACGGACAGGGGAATGAAAAACTGTTTTTT. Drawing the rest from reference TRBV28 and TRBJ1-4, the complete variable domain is DVKVTQSSRYLVKRTGEKVFLECVQDMDHENMFWYRQDPGLGLRLIYFSYDVKMKEKGDIPEGYSVSREKKERFSLILESASTNQTSMYLCASSTYGQGNEKLFFGSGTQLSVL.

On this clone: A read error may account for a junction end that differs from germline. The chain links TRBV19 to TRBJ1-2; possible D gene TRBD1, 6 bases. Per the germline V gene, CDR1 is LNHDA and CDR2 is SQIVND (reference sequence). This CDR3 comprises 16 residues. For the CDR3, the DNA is TGTGCCAGCAGTACTTCCCCTCAGGGGCAGCTGCGGGGCTACACCTTC. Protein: CASSTSPQGQLRGYTF.

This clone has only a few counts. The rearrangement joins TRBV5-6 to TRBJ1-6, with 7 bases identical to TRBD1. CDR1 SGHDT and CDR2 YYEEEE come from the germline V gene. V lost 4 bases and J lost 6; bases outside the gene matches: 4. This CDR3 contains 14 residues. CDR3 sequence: CASSRDRVNSPLHF. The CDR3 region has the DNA TGTGCCAGCAGCCGCGACAGGGTTAATTCACCCCTCCACTTT.

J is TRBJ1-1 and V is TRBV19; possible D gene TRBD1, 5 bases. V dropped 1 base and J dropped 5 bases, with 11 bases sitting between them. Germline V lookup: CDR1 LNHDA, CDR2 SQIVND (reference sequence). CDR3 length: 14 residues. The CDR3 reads CASSIVVGGTEAFF. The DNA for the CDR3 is TGTGCCAGTAGTATAGTTGTGGGGGGAACTGAAGCTTTCTTT.

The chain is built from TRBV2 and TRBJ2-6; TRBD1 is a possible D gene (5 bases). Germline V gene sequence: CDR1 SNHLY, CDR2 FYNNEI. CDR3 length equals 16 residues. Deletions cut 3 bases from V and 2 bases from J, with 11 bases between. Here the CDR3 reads CASSERGQAGANVLTF. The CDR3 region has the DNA TGTGCCAGCAGTGAGAGAGGACAAGCTGGGGCCAACGTCCTGACTTTC.

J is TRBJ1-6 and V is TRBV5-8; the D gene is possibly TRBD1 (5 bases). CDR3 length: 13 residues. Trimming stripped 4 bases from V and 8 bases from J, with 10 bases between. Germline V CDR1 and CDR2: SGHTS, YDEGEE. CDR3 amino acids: CASSLGRDSPLHF. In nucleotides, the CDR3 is TGTGCCAGCAGCCTAGGCAGGGATTCACCCCTCCACTTT.

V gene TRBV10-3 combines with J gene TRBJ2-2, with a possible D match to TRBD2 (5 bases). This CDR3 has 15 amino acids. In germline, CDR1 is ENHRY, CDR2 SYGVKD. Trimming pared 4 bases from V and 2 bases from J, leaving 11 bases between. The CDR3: CAISGAGSNTGELFF. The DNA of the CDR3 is TGTGCCATCAGTGGGGCGGGTAGTAACACCGGGGAGCTGTTTTTT.

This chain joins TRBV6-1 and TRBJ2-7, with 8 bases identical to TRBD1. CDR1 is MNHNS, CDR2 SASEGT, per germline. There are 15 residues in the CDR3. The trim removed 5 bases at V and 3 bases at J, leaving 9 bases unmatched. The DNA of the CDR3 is TGTGCCAGCAGTTTTGACAGGGGAAGGGGCTACGAGCAGTACTTC. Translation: CASSFDRGRGYEQYF.

The CDR3 DNA reads TGTGCCAGCAGCTTAGATGAGGCAGGGGGCGCTGAAGCTTTCTTT. This codes for CASSLDEAGGAEAFF. V and J are TRBV11-3 and TRBJ1-1; the match to TRBD1 covers 8 bases. Germline V lookup: CDR1 SGHNT, CDR2 YENEEA. The CDR3 runs to 15 residues. The junction had 6 bases not matched to a gene; V was cut back by 0 bases and J by 6 bases.

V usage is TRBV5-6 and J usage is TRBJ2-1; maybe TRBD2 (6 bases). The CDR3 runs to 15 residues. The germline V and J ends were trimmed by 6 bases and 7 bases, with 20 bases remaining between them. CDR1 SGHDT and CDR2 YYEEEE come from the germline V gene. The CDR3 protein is CASTWAGGPGNEQFF. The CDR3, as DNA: TGTGCCAGCACCTGGGCCGGGGGACCAGGGAATGAGCAGTTCTTC.

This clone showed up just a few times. The DNA for the CDR3 is TGTGCCAGCAGCTTAGCGGTGGCCTTTTCACCCCTCCACTTT. This sequence encodes CASSLAVAFSPLHF. The chain uses TRBV7-8 and TRBJ1-6, with D unclear. CDR3 size: 14 residues. Germline V CDR1 and CDR2: SGHVS, FQNEAQ. Trimming left V 0 bases short and J 9 bases short, with 9 bases between.

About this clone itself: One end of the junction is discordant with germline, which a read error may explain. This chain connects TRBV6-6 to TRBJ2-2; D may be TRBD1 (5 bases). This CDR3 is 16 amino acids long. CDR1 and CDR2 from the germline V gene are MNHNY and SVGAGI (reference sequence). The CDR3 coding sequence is TGTGCCAGCAGTGACTCTCGGACATTTGACACCGGGGAGCTGTTTTTT. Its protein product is CASSDSRTFDTGELFF.

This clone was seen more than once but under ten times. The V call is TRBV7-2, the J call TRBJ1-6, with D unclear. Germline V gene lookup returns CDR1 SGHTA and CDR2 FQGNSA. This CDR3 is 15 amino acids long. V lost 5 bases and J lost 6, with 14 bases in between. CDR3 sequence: CASSLPGGRNSPLHF. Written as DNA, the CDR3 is TGTGCCAGCAGCCTCCCGGGAGGGCGTAATTCACCCCTCCACTTT.

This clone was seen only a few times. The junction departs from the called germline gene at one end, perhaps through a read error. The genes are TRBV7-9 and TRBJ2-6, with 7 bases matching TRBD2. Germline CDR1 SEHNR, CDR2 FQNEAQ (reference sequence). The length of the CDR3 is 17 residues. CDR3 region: CSSSLGPRGEGANVLTF. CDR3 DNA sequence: TGTTCCAGCAGCTTAGGGCCTCGGGGGGAAGGGGCCAACGTCCTGACTTTC.

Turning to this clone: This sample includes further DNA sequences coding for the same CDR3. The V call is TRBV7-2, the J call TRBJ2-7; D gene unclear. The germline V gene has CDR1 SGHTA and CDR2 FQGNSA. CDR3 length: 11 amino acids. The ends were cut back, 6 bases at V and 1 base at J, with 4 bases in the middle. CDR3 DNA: TGTGCCAGCAGTCCTTCCTACGAGCAGTACTTC. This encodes CASSPSYEQYF.

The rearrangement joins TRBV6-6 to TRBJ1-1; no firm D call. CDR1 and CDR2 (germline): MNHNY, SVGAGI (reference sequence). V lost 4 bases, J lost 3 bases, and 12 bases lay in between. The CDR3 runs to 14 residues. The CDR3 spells CASSSPGRDTEAFF. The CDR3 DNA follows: TGTGCCAGCAGTTCTCCGGGGAGGGACACTGAAGCTTTCTTT.

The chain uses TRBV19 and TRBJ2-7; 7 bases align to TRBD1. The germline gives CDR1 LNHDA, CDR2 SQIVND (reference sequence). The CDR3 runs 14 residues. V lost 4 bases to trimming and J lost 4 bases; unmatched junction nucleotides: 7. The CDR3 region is CASSKPGGQYEQYF. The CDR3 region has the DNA TGTGCCAGTAGTAAACCAGGGGGACAGTACGAGCAGTACTTC. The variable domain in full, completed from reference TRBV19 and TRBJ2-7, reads DGGITQSPKYLFRKEGQNVTLSCEQNLNHDAMYWYRQDPGQGLRLIYYSQIVNDFQKGDIAEGYSVSREKKESFPLTVTSAQKNPTAFYLCASSKPGGQYEQYFGPGTRLTVT.

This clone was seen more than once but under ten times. The CDR3 protein is CASSRRLAGGHEQYF. As DNA, the CDR3 is TGTGCCAGCAGTCGAAGACTAGCGGGGGGGCACGAGCAGTACTTC. This chain connects TRBV6-5 to TRBJ2-7; 14 nucleotides agree with TRBD2. The J segment lost 5 bases and the V segment lost 5 bases, leaving 5 bases of the junction unmatched. Germline V CDR1 and CDR2: MNHEY, SVGAGI. CDR3 length equals 15 residues.

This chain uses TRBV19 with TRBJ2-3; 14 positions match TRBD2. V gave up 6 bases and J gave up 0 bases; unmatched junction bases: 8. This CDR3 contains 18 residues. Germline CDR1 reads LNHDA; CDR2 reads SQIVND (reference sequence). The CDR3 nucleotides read TGTGCCAGTAGACCGGGACTAGCGGGGGCATCTAGCACAGATACGCAGTATTTT. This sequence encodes CASRPGLAGASSTDTQYF. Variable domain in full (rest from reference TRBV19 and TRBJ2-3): DGGITQSPKYLFRKEGQNVTLSCEQNLNHDAMYWYRQDPGQGLRLIYYSQIVNDFQKGDIAEGYSVSREKKESFPLTVTSAQKNPTAFYLCASRPGLAGASSTDTQYFGPGTRLTVL.